Below, 15 T cell receptor beta chains from the same sample are listed, as sequenced in a study of cytomegalovirus exposure and HLA in healthy donors. Amplification used 60 Vbeta primers and 13 Jbeta primers. Method: immunoSEQ multiplex PCR; TCRdb's copy keeps in-frame clones and lacks some. Of roughly 150,000 clones listed, almost 75% were seen once; the top ten hold 5.4%. The specimen sequenced was PBMCs. These receptors originate from a woman aged 18-29 years in good health and CMV-seropositive.

A word on this clone: The sample has other DNA sequences that encode this CDR3 too. This chain joins TRBV30 and TRBJ1-6; possibly TRBD1 for D (6 bases). Trimming removed 0 bases at V and 6 bases at J, with 6 bases between. Germline CDR1 reads GTSNPN; CDR2 reads SVGIG (reference sequence). The CDR3 runs 13 residues. DNA for the CDR3: TGTGCCTGGAGTGTACAGGGTAATTCACCCCTCCACTTT. Translated, it gives CAWSVQGNSPLHF.

This CDR3 is CAWSDLRQGGGYTF. CDR3 nucleotide sequence: TGTGCCTGGAGTGACTTGAGACAGGGGGGTGGCTACACCTTC. The V call is TRBV30, the J call TRBJ1-2, with 9 bases that match TRBD1. The junction had 7 bases not matched to a gene; V was cut back by 1 base and J by 7 bases. The CDR3 runs 14 residues. In germline, CDR1 is GTSNPN, CDR2 SVGIG (reference sequence).

This chain joins TRBV9 and TRBJ2-2; 10 bases match TRBD1. CDR1 is SGDLS, CDR2 YYNGEE, per germline. Trimming removed 2 bases from V and 1 base from J; junction bases left unmatched: 2. This CDR3 comprises 16 residues. CDR3 loop: CASSVRDRGNTGELFF. CDR3 nucleotides: TGTGCCAGCAGCGTTAGGGACAGGGGGAACACCGGGGAGCTGTTTTTT.

The chain has TRBV27 and TRBJ1-4; 7 bases line up with TRBD1. Looked up from germline, CDR1 is MNHEY and CDR2 is SMNVEV (reference sequence). The CDR3 is 14 amino acids. V shed 5 bases and J 7 bases; nucleotides not matched to a gene: 7. The CDR3 DNA reads as TGTGCCAGCAGTGTTAGGACAGGCGGTGAAAAACTGTTTTTT. Its protein is CASSVRTGGEKLFF. The full variable domain, with the rest looked up from reference TRBV27 and TRBJ1-4, is EAQVTQNPRYLITVTGKKLTVTCSQNMNHEYMSWYRQDPGLGLRQIYYSMNVEVTDKGDVPEGYKVSRKEKRNFPLILESPSPNQTSLYFCASSVRTGGEKLFFGSGTQLSVL.

The chain combines TRBV2 with TRBJ1-1, with TRBD1 identical over 7 bases. The CDR3 loop spans 15 amino acids. Trimming at V came to 3 bases and at J to 10 bases, leaving 14 bases not matched to a gene. CDR1 is SNHLY, CDR2 FYNNEI, per germline. CDR3 in DNA: TGTGCCAGCAGTGATCGGGGTATAGGGGGCTCGGCAGCTTTCTTT. Translation: CASSDRGIGGSAAFF.

J is TRBJ1-5 and V is TRBV29-1, with a tentative D call TRBD1 (5 bases). Germline-derived CDR1 and CDR2 are SQVTM and ANQGSEA. V shed 4 bases and J shed 4 bases, with 8 bases lying between them. The CDR3 is 12 amino acids. CDR3 residues: CSVGSGNQPQHF. CDR3 nucleotide sequence: TGCAGCGTTGGGTCAGGGAATCAGCCCCAGCATTTT.

This sequence joins TRBV5-1 and TRBJ1-1, with TRBD1 identical over 8 bases. CDR3 length: 15 residues. From germline, CDR1 is SGHRS and CDR2 YFSETQ. V dropped 4 bases and J dropped 4; count of bases not matched to a gene: 9. In nucleotides, the CDR3 is TGCGCCAGCAGCCTCGACACGGACAGGGCCACTGAAGCTTTCTTT. It translates to CASSLDTDRATEAFF.

This clone was seen a handful of times. This chain uses TRBV28 with TRBJ2-3; 7 bases map to TRBD2. With 10 bases clipped from V and 1 base from J, the junction kept 5 bases outside the gene matches. CDR3 size: 13 residues. Germline V gene sequence: CDR1 MDHEN, CDR2 SYDVKM. This CDR3 reads CATGRGGTDTQYF. The CDR3 DNA reads TGTGCCACCGGCCGGGGGGGCACAGATACGCAGTATTTT.

The J gene is TRBJ2-3, the V gene TRBV4-1; perhaps TRBD2 as D (5 bases). Deletions cut 1 base from V and 0 bases from J, with 5 bases between. Germline V lookup: CDR1 MGHRA, CDR2 YSYEKL. The CDR3 extends over 14 amino acids. CDR3 DNA: TGCGCCAGCAGCCAAGCGGGGAGCACAGATACGCAGTATTTT. Translation gives CASSQAGSTDTQYF.

This clone was recorded a few times. V usage is TRBV15 and J usage is TRBJ1-1; possibly TRBD1 for D (5 bases). CDR1 is LNHNV, CDR2 YYDKDF, per germline (reference sequence). V was shortened by 0 bases and J by 1 base, with 12 bases between the two germline ends. The CDR3 contains 16 residues. The CDR3 DNA reads as TGTGCCACCAGCAGAGAGGCGGGGAGGGGGAACACTGAAGCTTTCTTT. Protein product: CATSREAGRGNTEAFF.

The V gene is TRBV7-9, the J gene TRBJ2-7; 7 nucleotides align to TRBD1. V lost 3 bases and J lost 5; bases outside the gene matches: 7. The CDR3 length is 14 residues. Germline values: CDR1 SEHNR, CDR2 FQNEAQ (reference sequence). CDR3 region: CASSLGTVTNEQYF. The CDR3 DNA reads TGTGCCAGCAGCTTGGGGACAGTCACGAACGAGCAGTACTTC.

This clone was observed a handful of times. The CDR3 spells CASSQDWAGTVATNEKLFF. The CDR3, as DNA: TGCGCCAGCAGCCAAGATTGGGCAGGGACTGTTGCAACTAATGAAAAACTGTTTTTT. V usage is TRBV4-3 and J usage is TRBJ1-4, with a possible D match to TRBD1 (5 bases). V lost 0 bases and J 0 bases, leaving 17 bases between the germline ends. The length of the CDR3 is 19 residues. Germline V gives CDR1 LGHNA, CDR2 YSLEER.

This chain links TRBV4-3 with TRBJ2-5; 7 bases align to TRBD1. Germline CDR1 reads LGHNA; CDR2 reads YSLEER. The trim removed 0 bases at V and 5 bases at J, leaving 12 bases unmatched. The CDR3 is made up of 17 amino acids. The CDR3 is CASSQDGRGGASETQYF. The DNA of the CDR3 is TGCGCCAGCAGCCAAGATGGTAGAGGGGGCGCATCCGAGACCCAGTACTTC.

This chain joins TRBV5-1 and TRBJ1-1; TRBD1 is a possible D gene (5 bases). The V gene's germline CDR1 is SGHRS and CDR2 YFSETQ. Trimming took off 3 bases at V and 7 bases at J, with 10 bases between the two ends. The CDR3 is made up of 12 amino acids. CDR3 in DNA: TGCGCCAGCAGCTCCTACGGGGGTGAAGCTTTCTTT. As protein: CASSSYGGEAFF.

V and J are TRBV27 and TRBJ2-1, with TRBD2 identical over 9 bases. CDR1 is MNHEY, CDR2 SMNVEV, per germline (reference sequence). The CDR3 is 16 residues long. Trimming cost V 5 bases and J 9 bases; bases outside gene matches: 14. The CDR3 reads CASSPYTSGGSGEQFF. Written as DNA, the CDR3 is TGTGCCAGCAGTCCCTATACGAGCGGGGGGAGCGGTGAGCAGTTCTTC.